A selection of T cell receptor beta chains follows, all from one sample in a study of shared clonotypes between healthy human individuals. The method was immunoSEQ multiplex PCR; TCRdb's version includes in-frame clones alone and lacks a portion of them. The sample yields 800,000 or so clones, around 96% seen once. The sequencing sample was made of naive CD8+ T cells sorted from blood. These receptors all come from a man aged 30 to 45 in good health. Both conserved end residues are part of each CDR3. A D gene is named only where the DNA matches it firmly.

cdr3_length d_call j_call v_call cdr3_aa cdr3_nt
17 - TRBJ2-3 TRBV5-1 CASSLGLASRRTDTQYF TGCGCCAGCAGCTTGGGGTTGGCTAGCCGGCGCACAGATACGCAGTATTTT
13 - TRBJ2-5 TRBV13 CASSSETQETQYF TGTGCCAGCAGCTCGGAGACCCAAGAGACCCAGTACTTC
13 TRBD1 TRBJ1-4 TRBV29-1 CSVETGVGEKLFF TGCAGCGTTGAAACAGGGGTTGGCGAAAAACTGTTTTTT
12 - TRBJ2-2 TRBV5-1 CASSDNTGELFF TGCGCCAGCAGCGACAACACCGGGGAGCTGTTTTTT
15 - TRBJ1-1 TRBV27 CASSFLGLMNTEAFF TGTGCCAGCAGTTTTCTAGGACTGATGAACACTGAAGCTTTCTTT
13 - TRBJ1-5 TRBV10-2 CASSIDPNQPQHF TGCGCCAGCAGCATAGACCCGAATCAGCCCCAGCATTTT
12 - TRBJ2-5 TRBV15 CATAGVAETQYF TGTGCCACCGCCGGAGTGGCTGAGACCCAGTACTTC
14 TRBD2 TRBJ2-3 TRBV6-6 CASSLAGGPDTQYF TGTGCCAGCAGTTTAGCGGGAGGCCCAGATACGCAGTATTTT
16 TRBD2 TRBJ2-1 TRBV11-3 CASSPSTSGTDNEQFF TGTGCCAGCAGCCCCTCCACTAGCGGGACCGACAATGAGCAGTTCTTC
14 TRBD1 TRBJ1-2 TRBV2 CASRTGQINYGYTF TGTGCCAGCAGAACGGGACAGATTAACTATGGCTACACCTTC
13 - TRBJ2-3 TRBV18 CASSPGESYTQYF TGTGCCAGCTCACCTGGGGAGTCGTATACGCAGTATTTT
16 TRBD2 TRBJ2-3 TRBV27 CASSLIGTTRTDTQYF TGTGCCAGCAGTTTAATCGGGACTACCCGCACAGATACGCAGTATTTT
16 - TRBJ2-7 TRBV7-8 CASSQLGLSLEDEQYF TGTGCCAGCAGTCAACTCGGACTTTCTTTAGAGGACGAGCAGTACTTC
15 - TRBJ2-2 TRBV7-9 CASSWARTNTGELFF TGTGCCAGCAGCTGGGCAAGAACGAACACCGGGGAGCTGTTTTTT
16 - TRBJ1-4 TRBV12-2 CASRLRVAGKNEKLFF TGTGCAAGTCGCTTAAGGGTGGCAGGGAAGAATGAAAAACTGTTTTTT